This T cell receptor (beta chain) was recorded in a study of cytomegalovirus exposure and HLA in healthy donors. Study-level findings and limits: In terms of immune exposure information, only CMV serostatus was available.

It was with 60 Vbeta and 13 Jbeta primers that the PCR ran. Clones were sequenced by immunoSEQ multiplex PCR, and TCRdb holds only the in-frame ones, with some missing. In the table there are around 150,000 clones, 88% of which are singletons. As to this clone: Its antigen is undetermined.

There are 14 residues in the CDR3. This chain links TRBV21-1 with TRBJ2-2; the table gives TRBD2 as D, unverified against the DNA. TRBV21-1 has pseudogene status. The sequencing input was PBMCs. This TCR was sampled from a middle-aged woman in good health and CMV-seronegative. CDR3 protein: CASSNREETGELFF. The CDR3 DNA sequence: TGTGCCAGCAGCAATCGGGAGGAGACCGGGGAGCTGTTTTTT.